This T cell receptor beta chain stems from a study of T cell clonotyping in hematopoietic cell transplantation. The germline V gene encodes CDR1 GTSNPN and CDR2 SVGIG (reference sequence). This CDR3 has 15 amino acids. Between the trimmed V and J ends, which lost 3 bases and 6 bases, there was a span of 18 bases. The protocol was immunoSEQ multiplex PCR, while the TCRdb copy is restricted to in-frame clones and leaves out a portion. The repertoire holds 4,200 or so clones, with around 19% as singletons. Source: peripheral blood mononuclear cells, taken 30 days after allogeneic stem cell transplant. V gene TRBV30 combines with J gene TRBJ2-1, with unresolved D. This clonotype was sampled from a male patient between 45 and 59 years old who had an allogeneic stem cell transplant from a related donor, so the T cells may come from the graft donor. Some clones in this sample may be carry-over from other donors' samples. In nucleotides, the CDR3 is TGTGCCTGGAGCTTGACGGTAAGGGTGGCCAATGAGCAGTTCTTC. Translating gives CAWSLTVRVANEQFF.